These 27 T cell receptor beta chains came from one sample sequenced in a study of identical twins. TCRdb processed the 5' RACE reads anew with MiXCR; each CDR3 protein has one entry. The data contain roughly 1,500,000 distinct CDR3 sequences, around 33% of them seen just once; the ten biggest clones take up 0.27%. The specimen was cord blood. Receptor source: a newborn girl in good health.

This clonotype was recorded a few times. The chain joins TRBV21-1 to TRBJ1-1. TRBV21-1 is deemed a pseudogene. The CDR3 sequence is 15 residues long. The DNA of the CDR3 is TGTGCCAGTGGGGGGGAGGAAGAGATGAACACTGAAGCTTTCTTT. Protein product: CASGGEEEMNTEAFF.

This chain links TRBV28 with TRBJ1-2, with TRBD1 matching over 9 bases. Trimming cost V 7 bases and J 4 bases; bases outside gene matches: 7. The CDR3 extends over 14 amino acids. Germline CDR1 reads MDHEN; CDR2 reads SYDVKM. The CDR3 protein is CASTRGQGFYGYTF. As DNA, the CDR3 is TGTGCCAGCACCAGGGGACAGGGATTCTATGGCTACACCTTC.

As to this clonotype: Germline is not matched at one junction end, which may reflect a read error. The CDR3 DNA follows: TGCGCTAGCAGCTTGCGGGACAGATCCACCGGGGAGCTGTTTTTT. This sequence encodes CASSLRDRSTGELFF. The chain uses TRBV5-1 and TRBJ2-2; a possible D gene is TRBD1 (7 bases). Germline lookup yields CDR1 SGHRS and CDR2 YFSETQ. The CDR3 has 15 amino acids.

The CDR3: CSARPWVGMNTEAFF. In nucleotides, the CDR3 is TGCAGTGCTAGGCCCTGGGTGGGAATGAACACTGAAGCTTTCTTT. J is TRBJ1-1 and V is TRBV20-1; unclear D gene. Germline V gene sequence: CDR1 DFQATT, CDR2 SNEGSKA (reference sequence). The V end was cut by 3 bases, the J end by 0 bases, with 14 bases between. CDR3 length: 15 residues.

The chain couples TRBV7-2 to TRBJ1-2, with D perhaps matching TRBD1 (5 bases). Looked up from germline, CDR1 is SGHTA and CDR2 is FQGNSA. The V end was cut by 2 bases, the J end by 2 bases, with 18 bases between. This CDR3 spans 17 amino acids. CDR3 coding DNA: TGTGCCAGCAGCTTATTCCCCCCAGGGACCCGAAACTATGGCTACACCTTC. This encodes CASSLFPPGTRNYGYTF.

V gene TRBV15 combines with J gene TRBJ2-7; D is unclear. In germline, CDR1 is LNHNV, CDR2 YYDKDF (reference sequence). This CDR3 is 12 amino acids long. Trimming pared 3 bases from V and 6 bases from J, leaving 9 bases between. The CDR3 region has the DNA TGTGCCACCAGCAGTCGTGTCTCCGAGCAGTACTTC. Translated, it gives CATSSRVSEQYF. The full variable domain, its missing parts supplied by reference TRBV15 and TRBJ2-7, is DAMVIQNPRYQVTQFGKPVTLSCSQTLNHNVMYWYQQKSSQAPKLLFHYYDKDFNNEADTPDNFQSRRPNTSFCFLDIRSPGLGDTAMYLCATSSRVSEQYFGPGTRLTVT.

As regards this clonotype: The final CDR3 position lacks the conserved phenylalanine or tryptophan, pointing to a likely read error. The V and J genes are TRBV27 and TRBJ2-7; 12 nucleotides line up with TRBD2. The CDR3 has 15 amino acids. Losses at the gene ends were 7 bases for V and 1 base for J; bases not matched to a gene: 5. Germline CDR1 is MNHEY and CDR2 is SMNVEV (reference sequence). The CDR3 spells CASTPTSGGSYEQYS. The CDR3 coding sequence is TGTGCCAGCACTCCGACTAGCGGGGGTTCCTACGAGCAGTACTCC.

With regard to this clonotype: Just one base apart from a much larger clone, this may be a read error. This chain uses TRBV28 with TRBJ2-1, with D unclear. CDR1 is MDHEN and CDR2 is SYDVKM in the germline V gene. The CDR3 consists of 12 residues. The V gene lost 4 bases and the J gene lost 10 bases, with 11 bases spanning the gap. The CDR3, as DNA: TGTGCCAGCAGTTCCCTACTTTACGAGCAGTTCTTC. Translating gives CASSSLLYEQFF. Using reference TRBV28 and TRBJ2-1 for the parts outside the CDR3, the full variable domain is DVKVTQSSRYLVKRTGEKVFLECVQDMDHENMFWYRQDPGLGLRLIYFSYDVKMKEKGDIPEGYSVSREKKERFSLILESASTNQTSMYLCASSSLLYEQFFGPGTRLTVL.

At least ten counts were recorded for this clonotype. The rearrangement joins TRBV10-3 to TRBJ1-2, with D tentatively TRBD1 (5 bases). CDR1 is ENHRY, CDR2 SYGVKD, per germline. V was shortened by 8 bases and J by 0 bases, with 7 bases between the two germline ends. This CDR3 spans 12 amino acids. CDR3 sequence reads: CAIGGTNYGYTF. CDR3 DNA sequence: TGTGCCATCGGGGGAACTAACTATGGCTACACCTTC.

This clonotype was detected many times. This chain links TRBV12-3 or TRBV12-4 with TRBJ2-1, with 10 bases matching TRBD2. Trimming removed 3 bases from V and 6 bases from J; junction bases left unmatched: 11. CDR3 length: 17 residues. CDR3 nucleotide sequence: TGTGCCAGCAGTTTCCCTAGCGGGAGATCCCGGAGCAATGAGCAGTTCTTC. Amino acid sequence: CASSFPSGRSRSNEQFF.

This clonotype came up many times. The chain recombines TRBV5-1 with TRBJ2-7, with D possibly called TRBD1 or TRBD2 (5 bases each). Germline loops: CDR1 SGHRS, CDR2 YFSETQ. V lost 5 bases and J 0 bases, leaving 9 bases between the germline ends. This CDR3 contains 13 residues. CDR3 protein: CASSRDASYEQYF. CDR3 coding DNA: TGCGCCAGCAGTCGGGACGCCTCCTACGAGCAGTACTTC.

The rearrangement joins TRBV2 to TRBJ2-4; D call uncertain. The CDR3 loop spans 11 amino acids. Germline loops: CDR1 SNHLY, CDR2 FYNNEI. V was clipped by 7 bases and J by 13 bases, with 14 bases between them. CDR3 protein: CASKTAGWQYF. The CDR3 DNA reads as TGTGCCAGCAAAACGGCCGGGTGGCAGTACTTC.

The chain is built from TRBV14 and TRBJ2-6; D is uncertain. Per germline, CDR1 SGHDN and CDR2 FVKESK. The germline V and J ends were trimmed by 4 bases and 0 bases, with 10 bases remaining between them. The CDR3 is 16 amino acids. The CDR3 reads CASSPIWSSGANVLTF. CDR3 nucleotide sequence: TGTGCCAGCAGCCCGATCTGGAGCTCTGGGGCCAACGTCCTGACTTTC.

The rearrangement joins TRBV5-1 to TRBJ2-7; 15 bases align to TRBD2. The CDR3 has 21 residues. V was clipped by 2 bases and J by 7 bases; unmatched bases: 22. Per germline, CDR1 SGHRS and CDR2 YFSETQ. Here the CDR3 reads CASSFGLAGGPPSSSYNEQYF. For the CDR3, the DNA is TGCGCCAGCAGCTTTGGACTAGCGGGAGGGCCCCCCTCAAGCTCCTACAATGAGCAGTACTTC.

The genes are TRBV12-3 or TRBV12-4 and TRBJ1-1, with TRBD1 identical over 7 bases. The CDR3 covers 20 residues. J lost 6 bases, V lost 5 bases, and 27 bases had no gene match. The CDR3 sequence: CASSRQRGQGGGSDSAEAFF. CDR3 nucleotide sequence: TGTGCCAGCAGTCGACAAAGGGGGCAGGGCGGGGGTAGTGACTCGGCTGAAGCTTTCTTT.

This clonotype has a single count. The rearrangement joins TRBV6-1 to TRBJ1-6; perhaps TRBD1 as D (6 bases). CDR3 length equals 15 residues. Between the trimmed V and J ends, which lost 5 bases and 5 bases, there was a span of 13 bases. The germline gives CDR1 MNHNS, CDR2 SASEGT. CDR3 coding DNA: TGTGCCAGCAGTCAGCAGGGGACCCATAATTCACCCCTCCACTTT. Protein: CASSQQGTHNSPLHF.

This clonotype was observed at least ten times. The chain links TRBV4-2 to TRBJ2-3; 8 bases are a match to TRBD2. This CDR3 is built from 15 residues. In germline, CDR1 is LGHNA, CDR2 YNFKEQ. Trimming at V came to 1 base and at J to 4 bases, leaving 4 bases not matched to a gene. The DNA for the CDR3 is TGTGCCAGCAGCCAAGCGGGGGGGCCGGCAGATACGCAGTATTTT. Its protein is CASSQAGGPADTQYF.

The chain combines TRBV21-1 with TRBJ2-5; no check of the table's D call, TRBD1, against the DNA was made. TRBV21-1 counts as a pseudogene. CDR3 length: 17 residues. The CDR3 reads CASSKVVGGQGYNEQYF. CDR3 in DNA: TGTGCCAGCAGCAAAGTAGTGGGGGGACAGGGATACAATGAGCAGTACTTC.

This clonotype was recorded a few times. This chain links TRBV5-1 with TRBJ1-1, with D maybe TRBD1 (5 bases). Germline values: CDR1 SGHRS, CDR2 YFSETQ. This CDR3 has 14 residues. The V gene lost 0 bases and the J gene lost 4 bases, with 10 bases spanning the gap. The CDR3 bases are TGCGCCAGCAGCTTGGGACGGGGGGTCACTGAAGCTTTCTTT. This encodes CASSLGRGVTEAFF. Filled out from reference TRBV5-1 and TRBJ1-1, the complete variable domain reads KAGVTQTPRYLIKTRGQQVTLSCSPISGHRSVSWYQQTPGQGLQFLFEYFSETQRNKGNFPGRFSGRQFSNSRSEMNVSTLELGDSALYLCASSLGRGVTEAFFGQGTRLTVV.

This clonotype has just one count. A much larger clonotype is one base distant, so this may be a read error. The chain combines TRBV28 with TRBJ2-3; weak D call: TRBD2 (5 bases). Germline loops: CDR1 MDHEN, CDR2 SYDVKM. This CDR3 is built from 13 residues. Here the CDR3 reads CASSFALGDTRYF. CDR3 sequence (DNA): TGTGCCAGCAGTTTCGCGCTGGGAGATACGCGGTATTTT.

This clonotype has more than one count but fewer than ten. V usage is TRBV14 and J usage is TRBJ2-7; 9 nucleotides match TRBD1. Germline V gives CDR1 SGHDN, CDR2 FVKESK. This CDR3 is 16 amino acids long. After removal of 4 bases from V and 0 bases from J, the junction contained 7 bases not matched to a gene. CDR3 coding DNA: TGTGCCAGCAGCCCCATGGGACAGGGTTACTCCTACGAGCAGTACTTC. It encodes CASSPMGQGYSYEQYF.

The chain recombines TRBV2 with TRBJ2-1; 13 bases are shared with TRBD2. This CDR3 contains 16 residues. Germline CDR1 and CDR2: SNHLY and FYNNEI. The trim removed 5 bases at V and 8 bases at J, leaving 9 bases unmatched. The DNA for the CDR3 is TGTGCCAGCAGTCCCCGGACTAGCGGGAGTATGTATGAGCAGTTCTTC. This codes for CASSPRTSGSMYEQFF.

This clonotype was counted a few times. J is TRBJ2-1 and V is TRBV20-1, with TRBD2 identical over 13 bases. The trim removed 2 bases at V and 5 bases at J, leaving 3 bases unmatched. CDR1 DFQATT and CDR2 SNEGSKA come from the germline V gene (reference sequence). The CDR3 runs 15 residues. The DNA for the CDR3 is TGCAGTGCTAGAAGGGGACTAGCGGGAAACAATGAGCAGTTCTTC. Translating it yields CSARRGLAGNNEQFF.

The chain recombines TRBV25-1 with TRBJ2-1, with 10 bases fitting TRBD2. The V gene end was trimmed by 6 bases and the J gene end by 8 bases; junction bases not matched to a gene: 7. The CDR3 loop spans 14 amino acids. Germline CDR1 reads MGHDK; CDR2 reads SYGVNS. The CDR3 DNA is TGTGCCAGCAGCAAGCGGGGGGGCGTAGATGAGCAGTTCTTC. This sequence encodes CASSKRGGVDEQFF.

This clonotype was seen a handful of times. The CDR3 sequence: CASSSKDRGEAFF. The DNA for the CDR3 is TGTGCCAGCAGCTCAAAGGACAGGGGGGAAGCTTTCTTT. The chain joins TRBV6-6 to TRBJ1-1, with 10 nucleotides matching TRBD1. The CDR3 spans 13 residues. V lost 6 bases to trimming and J lost 8 bases; unmatched junction nucleotides: 6. Looked up from germline, CDR1 is MNHNY and CDR2 is SVGAGI (reference sequence).

This chain connects TRBV28 to TRBJ2-3, with 7 bases fitting TRBD2. With V trimmed by 3 bases and J by 1 base, 4 bases remained unmatched. The CDR3 contains 15 residues. CDR1 and CDR2 (germline): MDHEN, SYDVKM. The CDR3 is CASSFRDYRTDTQYF. The CDR3 DNA is TGTGCCAGCAGTTTTCGGGACTACCGCACAGATACGCAGTATTTT.

In regard to this clonotype: The junction does not match germline at one end; this may be a read error. This chain links TRBV20-1 with TRBJ1-4; D is unclear. The germline CDR1 and CDR2 sequences are DFQATT and SNEGSKA (reference sequence). This CDR3 has 14 residues. The CDR3 region has the DNA TGCAGTGCTGGAGATCGGGCAACTAATGAAAAACTGTTTTTT. Amino acid sequence: CSAGDRATNEKLFF.